This is a list of T cell receptor beta chains from one sample in a study of prognosis after radiotherapy for stage I lung cancer. TCRdb fed the multiplex PCR reads into MiXCR, producing one record per CDR3 protein. The table records fewer than 40,000 distinct CDR3 sequences, around a third of them present only once. The sequences come from PBMCs, collected before or after stereotactic body radiation therapy (not recorded which). These receptors originate from a donor over 45 with non-small cell lung cancer. Each CDR3 is given without its conserved first and last residue.

TRBJ2-3 TRBV6-2/TRBV6-3 ASSYWSSTDTQY
TRBJ2-1 TRBV4-2 ASSQQTGDDYNEQF
TRBJ1-2 TRBV12-3/TRBV12-4 ASSPQGTMGYT
TRBJ2-7 TRBV6-1 ASSPRSERAYEHY
TRBJ1-1 TRBV6-2/TRBV6-3 ASSETAGTQSEAF
TRBJ1-6 TRBV6-1 ASTQLANSPLH
TRBJ1-2 TRBV24-1 ATGSGYGYT
TRBJ2-1 TRBV6-1 ASRRETTYYNEQF
TRBJ1-1 TRBV19 ASSIDRAGTEAF
TRBJ2-3 TRBV20-1 SARGGAEATDTQY
TRBJ2-7 TRBV12-3/TRBV12-4 ASSLAYNSYEQY
TRBJ1-2 TRBV5-4 ASSLGTDLTGYT
TRBJ1-1 TRBV24-1 ATSDSMNTEAF
TRBJ2-5 TRBV7-8 ASSLPGLGETQY
TRBJ2-3 TRBV6-5 ASSYWLSTDTQY
TRBJ2-2 TRBV11-3 ASSRDLRPAGELF
TRBJ2-3 TRBV6-4 ASSDSDTDTQY
TRBJ2-3 TRBV12-3/TRBV12-4 ASSVRVSDTQY
TRBJ2-1 TRBV20-1 SARAFTSASYNEQF
TRBJ1-1 TRBV6-5 ASSYSSGRTEAF
TRBJ2-3 TRBV2 ATGDQGTDTQY
TRBJ2-1 TRBV7-8 ASSLAGQGRIYNEQF
TRBJ1-5 TRBV2 ASSEGGYSNQPQH
TRBJ2-5 TRBV7-9 ASSLTGTPGETQY
TRBJ2-7 TRBV7-8 ASSSLALSSYEQY
TRBJ1-5 TRBV20-1 SASPLGQHQH
TRBJ1-4 TRBV7-8 ASSLMGGNEKLF
TRBJ2-2 TRBV10-2 ASSPLNTGELF
TRBJ1-5 TRBV12-3/TRBV12-4 ASSPGPPNQPQH
TRBJ1-5 TRBV12-3/TRBV12-4 ASSLGQKHQPQH
TRBJ1-2 TRBV20-1 SARDHTGTYGYT
TRBJ2-2 TRBV20-1 SARDRRTGRTGELF
TRBJ2-3 TRBV7-2 ASSPLAGAGTDTQY
TRBJ2-2 TRBV3-1 ASSQAGGGELF
TRBJ1-6 TRBV4-1 ASSRPSGQGTSPLH
TRBJ1-1 TRBV19 ASTPGGAGGTEAF
TRBJ1-1 TRBV3-1 ASIPRDRGNTEAF
TRBJ1-5 TRBV6-2/TRBV6-3 ASSYSGGPGSNQPQH
TRBJ2-7 TRBV19 ASSSPGQGYGHY
TRBJ2-2 TRBV19 ASSQGGDTGELF